A selection of T cell receptor beta chains follows, all from one sample in a study of beta chain features in type 1 diabetes. Measured with immunoSEQ multiplex PCR; TCRdb has only the in-frame clones, and not every one. The sample carries about 120,000 clones, roughly 15% recorded once. Sequencing used central memory CD4+ T cells from blood. Receptors originate from a man under 40 with type 1 diabetes. Each CDR3 is given with its conserved first and last residue. The D gene is left open where the match is weak. Where a row states a size, it is once, few, many or the class of an expanded clone; other rows omit it.

>few|TRBV6-6|.|TRBJ1-1
CASGTENTEAFF
TGTGCCAGCGGTACAGAGAACACTGAAGCTTTCTTT
>.|TRBV4-3|.|TRBJ2-1
CASSQGLGPYNEQFF
TGCGCCAGCAGCCAAGGACTTGGCCCGTACAATGAGCAGTTCTTC
>.|TRBV7-9|.|TRBJ1-1
CASSMTALNTEAFF
TGTGCCAGCAGCATGACAGCTTTGAACACTGAAGCTTTCTTT
>.|TRBV6-5|TRBD1|TRBJ2-3
CASSPRDRGTDTQYF
TGTGCCAGCAGTCCCCGGGACAGGGGCACAGATACGCAGTATTTT
>few|TRBV6-5|.|TRBJ2-7
CASSYQDSSYEQYF
TGTGCCAGCAGTTACCAGGACAGCTCCTACGAGCAGTACTTC
>many|TRBV7-2|.|TRBJ1-2
CASSPAYRRLDGYTF
TGTGCCAGCAGCCCAGCGTACAGGAGGCTGGATGGCTACACCTTC
>few|TRBV14|.|TRBJ2-7
CASSQVVWGEQYF
TGTGCCAGCAGCCAAGTCGTTTGGGGTGAGCAGTACTTC
>.|TRBV20-1|TRBD1|TRBJ1-2
CSADRESYTF
TGCAGTGCCGACAGGGAGAGCTACACCTTC
>few|TRBV18|TRBD1|TRBJ1-2
CASSPQGADYGYTF
TGTGCCAGCTCACCACAGGGGGCTGACTATGGCTACACCTTC
>few|TRBV4-2|.|TRBJ2-7
CASSQEGVGAYSYEQYF
TGTGCCAGCAGCCAAGAAGGCGTGGGTGCCTACTCCTACGAGCAGTACTTC
>once|TRBV7-9|.|TRBJ1-4
CASSLLGVGEKLFF
TGTGCCAGCAGCTTACTGGGGGTCGGTGAAAAACTGTTTTTT
>.|TRBV30|.|TRBJ2-1
CAWTGSYNEQFF
TGTGCCTGGACGGGCTCCTACAATGAGCAGTTCTTC
>few|TRBV9|TRBD1|TRBJ2-6
CASSTQGAGANVLTF
TGTGCCAGCAGCACACAGGGGGCTGGGGCCAACGTCCTGACTTTC